These T cell receptor beta chains were read from a single sample in a study of response to subunit inactivated influenza vaccine. In TCRdb, the RT-PCR reads were re-called with MiXCR into one record per CDR3 protein. The sample has roughly 500,000 distinct CDR3 sequences; about 15% are singletons. This specimen was CD4+ T cells sorted from PBMCs, taken around 25 months after vaccination. The receptors were sampled from a man between 50 and 69 years old who received an inactivated influenza vaccine. CDR3s include the opening cysteine and the closing phenylalanine or tryptophan. D genes are given only for firm matches. Clone size is not always given. Where it is, it says once, few, many or a class for expanded clones.

>TRBV7-9|few|TRBJ2-2|NA
TGTGCCAGCAGCCCCCTGTCGTCAGGAGGAACCGGGGAGCTGTTTTTT
CASSPLSSGGTGELFF
>TRBV20-1|many|TRBJ2-3|NA
TGCAGTGCCCGACCCTCAGGCACAGATACGCAGTATTTT
CSARPSGTDTQYF
>TRBV7-8|many|TRBJ2-1|NA
TGTGCCAGCAGCACCGTTTTAGGCGGTGAGCAGTTCTTC
CASSTVLGGEQFF
>TRBV12-3/TRBV12-4|many|TRBJ2-7|TRBD2
TGTGCCAGCAGTTTTAAAGCGGGGGCCGGGCAGGAGTACTTC
CASSFKAGAGQEYF
>TRBV28|few|TRBJ2-5|NA
TGTGCCACCCGCCCTGCGGCCCAAGAGACCCAGTACTTC
CATRPAAQETQYF
>TRBV28|NA|TRBJ2-4|TRBD2
TGTGCCAGCAGTCAAAGCGGGAGCAGGGCCAAAAACATTCAGTACTTC
CASSQSGSRAKNIQYF
>TRBV25-1|NA|TRBJ2-3|NA
TGTGCCAGCAGTGATGCGGGTTCCACAGATACGCAGTATTTT
CASSDAGSTDTQYF
>TRBV7-9|few|TRBJ2-6|NA
TGTGCCAGCAGCCCGAGGGACATCCACTCTGGGGCCAACGTCCTGACTTTC
CASSPRDIHSGANVLTF
>TRBV7-2|few|TRBJ2-3|TRBD2
TGTGCCAGCAGAGGCGGGAGGGCCCCAGCAGATACGCAGTATTTT
CASRGGRAPADTQYF
>TRBV28|many|TRBJ2-1|NA
TGTGCCAGCAGTTTCAGGGCCCGCTCCAATGAGCAGTTCTTC
CASSFRARSNEQFF
>TRBV12-3/TRBV12-4|NA|TRBJ2-3|TRBD2
TGTGCCAGCAGTTTATCGGGACTAGGAGCAGATACGCAGTATTTT
CASSLSGLGADTQYF
>TRBV11-2|NA|TRBJ2-3|NA
TGTGCCAGCAGCTTAGAACTAGCCTTGGCAGATACGCAGTATTTT
CASSLELALADTQYF
>TRBV11-2|few|TRBJ2-2|NA
TGTGCCAGCAGGTGGGGGAACACCGGGGAGCTGTTTTTT
CASRWGNTGELFF
>TRBV12-3/TRBV12-4|NA|TRBJ2-4|TRBD1
TGTGCCAGCAGTTCCGGGACAGCTGTAAACATTCAGTACTTC
CASSSGTAVNIQYF
>TRBV20-1|NA|TRBJ1-5|NA
TGCAGTGCTAGTCTGGGCCCCCACAATCAGCCCCAGCATTTT
CSASLGPHNQPQHF
>TRBV5-6|NA|TRBJ2-2|NA
TGTGCCAGCAGCTTGGCCTGGCGTCCCACCGGGGAGCTGTTTTTT
CASSLAWRPTGELFF
>TRBV5-6|few|TRBJ1-1|TRBD1
TGTGCCAGCAGCCCTGGTTGGGACAGGGGACTGAACACTGAAGCTTTCTTT
CASSPGWDRGLNTEAFF
>TRBV4-2|NA|TRBJ2-1|NA
TGTGCCAGCAGCCAAGTGGGACTCAGAAGCTCCTACAATGAGCAGTTCTTC
CASSQVGLRSSYNEQFF
>TRBV20-1|few|TRBJ1-1|NA
TGCAGTGCTACTCCTAAAAGGGGGACCTCGGTACAGATGTTGAACACTGAAGCTTTCTTT
CSATPKRGTSVQMLNTEAFF
>TRBV20-1|few|TRBJ2-1|TRBD2
TGCAGTGCTAGAGATGTCGGGGGGAGCTCCTACAATGAGCAGTTCTTC
CSARDVGGSSYNEQFF
>TRBV2|NA|TRBJ2-1|TRBD2
TGTGCCAGCAGTTTTATGGGACTAGTCTATGAGCAGTTCTTC
CASSFMGLVYEQFF
>TRBV7-2|few|TRBJ1-2|NA
TGTGCCAGCAGCCATCCCGCGGTTGGCTACACCTTC
CASSHPAVGYTF
>TRBV7-9|NA|TRBJ2-2|NA
TGTGCCAGCAGCTTAGTAGACGGACCATTCACCGGGGAGCTGTTTTTT
CASSLVDGPFTGELFF
>TRBV12-3/TRBV12-4|few|TRBJ1-1|NA
TGTGCCAGCAACCTGGACAGCATGAACACTGAAGCTTTCTTT
CASNLDSMNTEAFF
>TRBV12-3/TRBV12-4|many|TRBJ1-5|NA
TGTGCCAGCAGTTTTGGGCAGATTAGCAATCAGCCCCAGCATTTT
CASSFGQISNQPQHF
>TRBV12-3/TRBV12-4|many|TRBJ2-2|TRBD2
TGTGCCAGCAGCCGGAGCGGGACTAACACCGGGGAGCTGTTTTTT
CASSRSGTNTGELFF
>TRBV5-8|NA|TRBJ2-5|NA
TGTGCCAGCAGAACGGGGGGCCCTGGGGCCCAGTACTTC
CASRTGGPGAQYF
>TRBV6-2/TRBV6-3|NA|TRBJ2-7|NA
TGTGCCAGCAGAGACTACTCCTACGAGCAGTACTTC
CASRDYSYEQYF
>TRBV28|many|TRBJ2-7|NA
TGTGCCAGCAGTTTAAGGGCGGGACGAATTAACGAGCAGTACTTC
CASSLRAGRINEQYF
>TRBV9|few|TRBJ1-4|NA
TGTGCCAGCAGCGTAGATGAAGGCGGTCCTAATGAAAAACTGTTTTTT
CASSVDEGGPNEKLFF
>TRBV2|few|TRBJ2-5|NA
TGTGCCAGCAGTGATGGACAACTCAGGGGAGAGACCCAGTACTTC
CASSDGQLRGETQYF
>TRBV7-2|NA|TRBJ2-7|NA
TGTGCCAGCAGCCCCCATGGGGGAACCTACGAGCAGTACTTC
CASSPHGGTYEQYF
>TRBV4-2|few|TRBJ2-2|NA
TGTGCCAGCAGACCGGACAGAAACACCGGGGAGCTGTTTTTT
CASRPDRNTGELFF